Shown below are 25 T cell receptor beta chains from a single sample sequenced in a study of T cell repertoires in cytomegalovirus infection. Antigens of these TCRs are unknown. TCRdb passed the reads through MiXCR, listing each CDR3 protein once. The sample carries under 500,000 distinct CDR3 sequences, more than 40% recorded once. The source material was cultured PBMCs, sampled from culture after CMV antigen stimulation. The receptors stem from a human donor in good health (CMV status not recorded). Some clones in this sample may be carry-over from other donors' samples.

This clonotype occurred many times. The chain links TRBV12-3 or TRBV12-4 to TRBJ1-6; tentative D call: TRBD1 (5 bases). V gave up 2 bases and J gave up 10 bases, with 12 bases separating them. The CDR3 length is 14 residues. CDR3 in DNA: TGTGCCAGCAGTTTAACAGCCGGGGGGTCACCCCTCCACTTT. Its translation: CASSLTAGGSPLHF.

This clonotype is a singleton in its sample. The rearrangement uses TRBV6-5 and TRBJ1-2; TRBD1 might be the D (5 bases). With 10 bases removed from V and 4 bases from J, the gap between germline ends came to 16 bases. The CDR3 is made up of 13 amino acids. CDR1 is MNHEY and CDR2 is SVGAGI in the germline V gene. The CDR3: CATHRGGGYGYTF. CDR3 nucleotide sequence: TGTGCCACCCACCGGGGGGGGGGCTATGGCTACACCTTC.

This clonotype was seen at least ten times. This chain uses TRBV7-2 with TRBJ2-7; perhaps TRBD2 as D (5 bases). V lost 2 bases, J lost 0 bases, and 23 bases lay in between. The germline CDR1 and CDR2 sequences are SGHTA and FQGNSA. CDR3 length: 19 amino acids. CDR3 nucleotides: TGTGCCAGCAGCTTAATTTCCGGGGAACCTACGCCTTTCTCCTACGAGCAGTACTTC. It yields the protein CASSLISGEPTPFSYEQYF.

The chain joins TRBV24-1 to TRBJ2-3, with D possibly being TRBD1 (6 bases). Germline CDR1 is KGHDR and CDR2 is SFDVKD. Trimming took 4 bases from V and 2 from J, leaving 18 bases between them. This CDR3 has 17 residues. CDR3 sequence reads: CATSDPDRLGITDTQYF. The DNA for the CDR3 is TGTGCCACCAGTGACCCCGACAGGTTGGGGATCACAGATACGCAGTATTTT.

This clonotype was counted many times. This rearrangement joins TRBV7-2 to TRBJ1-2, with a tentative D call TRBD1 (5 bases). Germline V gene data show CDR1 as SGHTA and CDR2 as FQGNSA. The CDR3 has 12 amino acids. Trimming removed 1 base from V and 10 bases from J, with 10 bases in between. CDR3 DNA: TGTGCCAGCAGCTTAGAGGCGGGGGACTACACCTTC. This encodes CASSLEAGDYTF. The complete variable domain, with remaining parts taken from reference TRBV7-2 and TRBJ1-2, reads GAGVSQSPSNKVTEKGKDVELRCDPISGHTALYWYRQSLGQGLEFLIYFQGNSAPDKSGLPSDRFSAERTGGSVSTLTIQRTQQEDSAVYLCASSLEAGDYTFGSGTRLTVV.

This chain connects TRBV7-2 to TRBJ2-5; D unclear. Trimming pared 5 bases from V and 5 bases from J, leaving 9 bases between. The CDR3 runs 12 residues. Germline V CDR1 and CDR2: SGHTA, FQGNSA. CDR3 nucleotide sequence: TGTGCCAGCAGCGTCACCCTGGAGACCCAGTACTTC. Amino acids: CASSVTLETQYF.

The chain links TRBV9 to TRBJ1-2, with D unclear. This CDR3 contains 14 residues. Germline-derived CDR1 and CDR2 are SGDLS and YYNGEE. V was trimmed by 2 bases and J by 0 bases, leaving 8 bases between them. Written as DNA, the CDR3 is TGTGCCAGCAGCGTGGTAAAGGCTAACTATGGCTACACCTTC. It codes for CASSVVKANYGYTF.

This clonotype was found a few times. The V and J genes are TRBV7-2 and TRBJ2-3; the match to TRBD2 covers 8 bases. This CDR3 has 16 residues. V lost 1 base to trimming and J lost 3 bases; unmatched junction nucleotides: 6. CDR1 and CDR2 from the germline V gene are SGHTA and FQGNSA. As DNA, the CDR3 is TGTGCCAGCAGCTTAGATCCCCGGGGGGGGACAGATACGCAGTATTTT. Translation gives CASSLDPRGGTDTQYF.

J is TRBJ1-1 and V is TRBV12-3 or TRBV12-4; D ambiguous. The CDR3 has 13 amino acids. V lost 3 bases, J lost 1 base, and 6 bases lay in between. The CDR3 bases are TGTGCCAGCAGTTTTTTACCGAACACTGAAGCTTTCTTT. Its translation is CASSFLPNTEAFF.

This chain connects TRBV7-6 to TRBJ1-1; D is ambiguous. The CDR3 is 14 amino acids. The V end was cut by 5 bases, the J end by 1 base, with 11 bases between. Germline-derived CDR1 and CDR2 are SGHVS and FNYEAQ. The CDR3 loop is CASSPGLENTEAFF. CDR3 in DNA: TGTGCCAGCAGCCCCGGCCTGGAGAACACTGAAGCTTTCTTT.

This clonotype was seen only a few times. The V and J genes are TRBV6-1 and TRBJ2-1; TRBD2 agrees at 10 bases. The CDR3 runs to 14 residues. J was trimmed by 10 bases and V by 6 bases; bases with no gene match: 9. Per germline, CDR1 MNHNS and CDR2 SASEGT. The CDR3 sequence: CASRTSGGAREQFF. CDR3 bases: TGTGCCAGCAGAACGAGCGGGGGGGCTCGCGAGCAGTTCTTC.

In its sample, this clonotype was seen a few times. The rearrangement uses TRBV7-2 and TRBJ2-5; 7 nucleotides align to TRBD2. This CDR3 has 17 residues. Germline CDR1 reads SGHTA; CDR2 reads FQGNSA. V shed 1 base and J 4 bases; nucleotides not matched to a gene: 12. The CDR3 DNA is TGTGCCAGCAGCTTAGGGGGGGGTAGATCCCTCCGAGAGACCCAGTACTTC. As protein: CASSLGGGRSLRETQYF.

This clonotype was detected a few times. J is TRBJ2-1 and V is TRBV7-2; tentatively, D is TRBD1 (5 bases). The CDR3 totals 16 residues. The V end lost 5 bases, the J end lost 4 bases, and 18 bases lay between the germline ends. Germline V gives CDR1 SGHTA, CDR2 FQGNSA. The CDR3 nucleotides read TGTGCCAGCAGCCCAGGGTTTGGTCGACAGTACAATGAGCAGTTCTTC. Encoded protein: CASSPGFGRQYNEQFF.

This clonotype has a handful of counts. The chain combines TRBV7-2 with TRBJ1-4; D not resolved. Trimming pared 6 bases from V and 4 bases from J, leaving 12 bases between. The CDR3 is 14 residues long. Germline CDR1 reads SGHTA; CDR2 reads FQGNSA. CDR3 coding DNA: TGTGCCAGCAGGAATCGGCCCAGTAATGAAAAACTGTTTTTT. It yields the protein CASRNRPSNEKLFF.

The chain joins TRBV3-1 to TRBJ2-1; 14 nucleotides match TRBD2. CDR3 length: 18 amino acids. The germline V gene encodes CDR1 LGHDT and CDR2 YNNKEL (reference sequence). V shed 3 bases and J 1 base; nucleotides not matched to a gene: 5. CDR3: CASSQGLAGEVSYNEQFF. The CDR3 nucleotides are TGTGCCAGCAGCCAGGGACTAGCGGGAGAGGTATCCTACAATGAGCAGTTCTTC.

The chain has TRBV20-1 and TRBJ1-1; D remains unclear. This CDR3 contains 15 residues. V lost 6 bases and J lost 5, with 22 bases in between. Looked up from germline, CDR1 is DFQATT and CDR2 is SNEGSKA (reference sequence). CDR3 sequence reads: CSASLAARTRTEAFF. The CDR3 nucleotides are TGCAGTGCAAGCTTAGCGGCGCGAACGAGGACTGAAGCTTTCTTT.

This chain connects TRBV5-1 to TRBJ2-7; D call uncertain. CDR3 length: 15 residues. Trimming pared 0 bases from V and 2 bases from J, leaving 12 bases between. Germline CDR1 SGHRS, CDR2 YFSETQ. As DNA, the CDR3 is TGCGCCAGCAGCTTGGCGGCCAGCAGTACCTACGAGCAGTACTTC. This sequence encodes CASSLAASSTYEQYF.

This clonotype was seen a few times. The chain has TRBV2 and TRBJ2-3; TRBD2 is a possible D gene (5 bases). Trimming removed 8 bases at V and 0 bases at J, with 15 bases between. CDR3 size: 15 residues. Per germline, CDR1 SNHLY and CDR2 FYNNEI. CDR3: CASRGTGFSTDTQYF. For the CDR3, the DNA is TGTGCCAGCCGTGGAACGGGATTTAGCACAGATACGCAGTATTTT.

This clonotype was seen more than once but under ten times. CDR3 coding DNA: TGTGCCAGCAGCTTCTCTAGCGAGCAGTTCTTC. Amino acids: CASSFSSEQFF. V and J are TRBV5-4 and TRBJ2-1, with D possibly matching TRBD2 (5 bases). V shed 2 bases and J shed 10 bases, with 7 bases lying between them. The CDR3 loop spans 11 amino acids. The germline V gene has CDR1 SGHNT and CDR2 YYREEE (reference sequence).

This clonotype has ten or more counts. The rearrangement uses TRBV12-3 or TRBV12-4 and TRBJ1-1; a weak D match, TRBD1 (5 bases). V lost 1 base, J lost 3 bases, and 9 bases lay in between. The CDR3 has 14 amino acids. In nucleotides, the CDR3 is TGTGCCAGCAGTTTAGGGACAATGGACACTGAAGCTTTCTTT. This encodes CASSLGTMDTEAFF.

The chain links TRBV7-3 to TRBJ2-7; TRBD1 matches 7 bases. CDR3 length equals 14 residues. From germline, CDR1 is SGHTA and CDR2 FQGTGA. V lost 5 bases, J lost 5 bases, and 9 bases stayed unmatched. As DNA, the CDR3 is TGTGCCAGCAGCCGTCCGACAGGGTTCAACGAGCAGTACTTC. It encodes CASSRPTGFNEQYF.

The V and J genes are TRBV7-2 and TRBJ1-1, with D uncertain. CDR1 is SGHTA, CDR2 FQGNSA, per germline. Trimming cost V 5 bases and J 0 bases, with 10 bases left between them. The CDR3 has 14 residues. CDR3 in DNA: TGTGCCAGCAGCCGAAAGGCGGTGAACACTGAAGCTTTCTTT. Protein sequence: CASSRKAVNTEAFF.

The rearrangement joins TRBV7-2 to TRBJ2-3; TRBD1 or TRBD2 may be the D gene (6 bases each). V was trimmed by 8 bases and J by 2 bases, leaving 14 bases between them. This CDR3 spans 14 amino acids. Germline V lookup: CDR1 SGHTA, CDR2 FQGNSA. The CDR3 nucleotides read TGTGCCAGCTTGCCGGGGGCCTCCACAGATACGCAGTATTTT. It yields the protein CASLPGASTDTQYF.

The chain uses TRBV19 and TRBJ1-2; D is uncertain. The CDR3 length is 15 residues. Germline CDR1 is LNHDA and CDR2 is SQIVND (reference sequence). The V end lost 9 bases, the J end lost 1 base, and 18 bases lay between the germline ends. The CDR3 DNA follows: TGTGCCAGCCAACGGGAGGCGAGTTTTAACTATGGCTACACCTTC. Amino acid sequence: CASQREASFNYGYTF.

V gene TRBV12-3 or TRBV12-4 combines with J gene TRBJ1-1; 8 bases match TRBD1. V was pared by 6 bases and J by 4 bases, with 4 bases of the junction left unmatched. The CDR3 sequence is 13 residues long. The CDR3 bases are TGTGCCAGCAGGCTGACAGGGGTCACTGAAGCTTTCTTT. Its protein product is CASRLTGVTEAFF.